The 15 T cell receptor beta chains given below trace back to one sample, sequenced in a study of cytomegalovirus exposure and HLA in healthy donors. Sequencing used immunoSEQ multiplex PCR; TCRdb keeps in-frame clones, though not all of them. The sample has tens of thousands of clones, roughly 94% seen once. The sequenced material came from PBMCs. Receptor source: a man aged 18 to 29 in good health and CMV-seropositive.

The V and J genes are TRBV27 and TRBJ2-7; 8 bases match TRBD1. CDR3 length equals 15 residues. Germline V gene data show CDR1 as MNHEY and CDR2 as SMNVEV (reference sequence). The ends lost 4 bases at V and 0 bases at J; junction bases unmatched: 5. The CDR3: CASSWGQVSSYEQYF. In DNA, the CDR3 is TGTGCCAGCAGTTGGGGACAGGTGAGCTCCTACGAGCAGTACTTC.

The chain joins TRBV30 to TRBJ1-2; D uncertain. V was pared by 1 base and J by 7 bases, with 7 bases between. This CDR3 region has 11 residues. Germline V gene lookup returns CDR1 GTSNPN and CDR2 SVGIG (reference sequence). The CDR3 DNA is TGTGCCTGGAGTGAGGGAGGTGGCTACACCTTC. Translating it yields CAWSEGGGYTF. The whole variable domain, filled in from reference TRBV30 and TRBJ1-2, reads SQTIHQWPATLVQPVGSPLSLECTVEGTSNPNLYWYRQAAGRGLQLLFYSVGIGQISSEVPQNLSASRPQDRQFILSSKKLLLSDSGFYLCAWSEGGGYTFGSGTRLTVV.

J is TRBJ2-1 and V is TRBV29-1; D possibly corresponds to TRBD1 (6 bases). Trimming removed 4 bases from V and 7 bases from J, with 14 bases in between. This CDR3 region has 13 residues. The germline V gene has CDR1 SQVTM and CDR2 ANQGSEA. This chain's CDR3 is CSVAGGQTNEQFF. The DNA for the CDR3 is TGCAGCGTTGCTGGGGGCCAAACAAATGAGCAGTTCTTC.

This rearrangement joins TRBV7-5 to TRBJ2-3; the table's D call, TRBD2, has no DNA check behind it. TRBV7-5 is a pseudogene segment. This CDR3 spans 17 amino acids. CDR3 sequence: CARSLRVSGGFTDTQYF. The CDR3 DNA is TGTGCCAGAAGCCTCAGGGTTAGCGGGGGGTTCACAGATACGCAGTATTTT.

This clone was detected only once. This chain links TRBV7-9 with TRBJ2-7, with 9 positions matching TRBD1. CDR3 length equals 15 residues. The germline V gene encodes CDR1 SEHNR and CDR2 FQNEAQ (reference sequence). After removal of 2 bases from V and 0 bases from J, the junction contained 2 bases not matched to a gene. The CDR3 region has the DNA TGTGCCAGCAGCTTACCGGGACAGGGCTCCTACGAGCAGTACTTC. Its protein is CASSLPGQGSYEQYF.

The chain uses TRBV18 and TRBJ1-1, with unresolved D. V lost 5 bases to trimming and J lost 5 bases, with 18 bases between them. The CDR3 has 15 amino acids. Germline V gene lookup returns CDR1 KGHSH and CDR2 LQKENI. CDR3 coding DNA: TGTGCCAGCTCAACTCGAGAGGCCTCTATTACTGAAGCTTTCTTT. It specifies CASSTREASITEAFF.

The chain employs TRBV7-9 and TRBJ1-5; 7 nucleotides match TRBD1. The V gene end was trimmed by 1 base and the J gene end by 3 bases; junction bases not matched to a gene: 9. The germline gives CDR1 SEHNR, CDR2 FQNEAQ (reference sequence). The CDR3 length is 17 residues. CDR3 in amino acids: CASSLGDSSGPNQPQHF. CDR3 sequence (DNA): TGTGCCAGCAGCTTAGGGGACAGCTCAGGCCCCAATCAGCCCCAGCATTTT.

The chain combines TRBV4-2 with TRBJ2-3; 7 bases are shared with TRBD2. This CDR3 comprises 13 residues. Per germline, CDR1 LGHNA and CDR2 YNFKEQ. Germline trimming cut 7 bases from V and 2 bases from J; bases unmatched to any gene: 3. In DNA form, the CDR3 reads TGTGCCAGCATGGCGGGGGACACAGATACGCAGTATTTT. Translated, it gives CASMAGDTDTQYF.

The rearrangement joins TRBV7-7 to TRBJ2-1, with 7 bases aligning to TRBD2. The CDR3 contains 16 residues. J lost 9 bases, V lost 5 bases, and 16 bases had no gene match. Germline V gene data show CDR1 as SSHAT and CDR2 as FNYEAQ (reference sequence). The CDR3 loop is CASSPGLERIHGEQFF. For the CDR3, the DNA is TGTGCCAGCAGCCCCGGACTAGAGCGGATCCATGGTGAGCAGTTCTTC.

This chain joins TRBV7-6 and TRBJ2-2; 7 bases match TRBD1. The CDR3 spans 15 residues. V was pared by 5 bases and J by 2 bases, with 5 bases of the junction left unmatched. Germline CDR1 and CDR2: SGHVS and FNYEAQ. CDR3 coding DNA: TGTGCCAGCAGCAAGGGACAGAGAAACACCGGGGAGCTGTTTTTT. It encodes CASSKGQRNTGELFF. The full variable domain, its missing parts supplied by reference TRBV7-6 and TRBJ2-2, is GAGVSQSPRYKVTKRGQDVALRCDPISGHVSLYWYRQALGQGPEFLTYFNYEAQQDKSGLPNDRFSAERPEGSISTLTIQRTEQRDSAMYRCASSKGQRNTGELFFGEGSRLTVL.

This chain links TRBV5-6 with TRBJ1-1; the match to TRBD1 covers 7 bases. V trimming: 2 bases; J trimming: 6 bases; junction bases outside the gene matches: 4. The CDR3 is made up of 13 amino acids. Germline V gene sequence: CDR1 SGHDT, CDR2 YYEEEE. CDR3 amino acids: CASSLFQGAEAFF. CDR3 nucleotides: TGTGCCAGCAGCTTATTCCAGGGGGCTGAAGCTTTCTTT.

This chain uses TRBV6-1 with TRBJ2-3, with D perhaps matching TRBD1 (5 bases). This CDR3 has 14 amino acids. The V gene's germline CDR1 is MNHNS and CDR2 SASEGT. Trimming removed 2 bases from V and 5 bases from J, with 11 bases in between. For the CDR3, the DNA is TGTGCCAGCAGTGAATTGTCAGGGAAAGATACGCAGTATTTT. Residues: CASSELSGKDTQYF.

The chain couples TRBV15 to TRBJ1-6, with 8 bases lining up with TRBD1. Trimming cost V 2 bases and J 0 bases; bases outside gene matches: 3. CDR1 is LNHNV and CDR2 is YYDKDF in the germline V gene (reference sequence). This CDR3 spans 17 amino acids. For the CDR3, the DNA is TGTGCCACCAGCAGATACAGGGGGGGCTCCTATAATTCACCCCTCCACTTT. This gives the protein CATSRYRGGSYNSPLHF.

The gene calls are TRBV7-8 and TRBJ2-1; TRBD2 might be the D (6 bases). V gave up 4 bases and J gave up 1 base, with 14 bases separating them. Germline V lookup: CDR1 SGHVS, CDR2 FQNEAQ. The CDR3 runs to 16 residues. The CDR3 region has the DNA TGTGCCAGCAGCTCCCTTGGCGGGGAGTCCTACAATGAGCAGTTCTTC. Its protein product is CASSSLGGESYNEQFF. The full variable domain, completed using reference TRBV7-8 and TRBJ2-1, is GAGVSQSPRYKVAKRGQDVALRCDPISGHVSLFWYQQALGQGPEFLTYFQNEAQLDKSGLPSDRFFAERPEGSVSTLKIQRTQQEDSAVYLCASSSLGGESYNEQFFGPGTRLTVL.

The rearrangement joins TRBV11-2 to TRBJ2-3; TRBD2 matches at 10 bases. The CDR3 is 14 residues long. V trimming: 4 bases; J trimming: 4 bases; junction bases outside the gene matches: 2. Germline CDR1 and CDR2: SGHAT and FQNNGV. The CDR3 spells CASSSSGRPDTQYF. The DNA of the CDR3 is TGTGCCAGCAGCTCTAGCGGGAGACCAGATACGCAGTATTTT.